This T cell receptor (beta chain) was recovered during a study of blood T cell repertoires in COVID-19. Study summary: Two negative PCRs, clearance, or symptom resolution characterized the recovered Cohort 3 donors.

Germline V lookup: CDR1 MGHDK, CDR2 SYGVNS. This CDR3 is 15 amino acids long. Trimming took 4 bases from V and 4 from J; bases not matched to a gene: 7. Profiled with immunoSEQ multiplex PCR; TCRdb holds only in-frame clones, not every one. The sample consists of 300,000 to 450,000 clones, approximately 89% of them appearing once. Everyone who took part was roughly 18 to 89 years old, and they came from fewer than 25 US areas. This receptor was taken from a man in his forties or fifties in a cohort exposed to, infected with or recovered from COVID-19 (not recorded which). What was sequenced was PBMCs or T cells enriched from blood (not recorded which). The rearrangement joins TRBV25-1 to TRBJ1-3; TRBD1 matches at 7 bases. The CDR3 bases are TGTGCCAGCAGTGCCTTACAGGGGACCGGAAACACCATATATTTT. Residues: CASSALQGTGNTIYF. Complete variable domain (other parts from reference TRBV25-1 and TRBJ1-3): EADIYQTPRYLVIGTGKKITLECSQTMGHDKMYWYQQDPGMELHLIHYSYGVNSTEKGDLSSESTVSRIRTEHFPLTLESARPSHTSQYLCASSALQGTGNTIYFGEGSWLTVV.